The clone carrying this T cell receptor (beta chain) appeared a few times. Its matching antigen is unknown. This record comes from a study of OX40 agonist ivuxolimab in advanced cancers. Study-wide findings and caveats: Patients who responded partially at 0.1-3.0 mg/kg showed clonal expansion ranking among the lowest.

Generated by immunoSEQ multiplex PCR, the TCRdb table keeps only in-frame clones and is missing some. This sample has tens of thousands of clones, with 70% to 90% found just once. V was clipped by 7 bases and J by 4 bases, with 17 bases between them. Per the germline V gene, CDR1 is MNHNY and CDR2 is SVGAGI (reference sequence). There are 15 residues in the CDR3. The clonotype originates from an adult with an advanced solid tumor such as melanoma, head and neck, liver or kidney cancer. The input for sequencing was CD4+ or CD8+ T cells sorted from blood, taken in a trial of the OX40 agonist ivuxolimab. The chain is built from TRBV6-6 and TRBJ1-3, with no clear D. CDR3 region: CASTSRDVSGNTIYF. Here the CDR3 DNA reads TGTGCCAGCACCTCGCGGGATGTGTCAGGAAACACCATATATTTT.